This T cell receptor beta chain was found in a study of OX40 agonist ivuxolimab in advanced cancers. Study summary: Participants could have had prior anti-PD-1, anti-PD-L1 or anti-CTLA-4 therapy, and about 37% had some.

TCRdb's table, derived via immunoSEQ multiplex PCR, lists solely in-frame clones and lacks some. The sample yields 40,000 or so clones, around nine tenths seen once. Study results and limitations: Also present in some nonresponders was a low level of normalized T-cell clonal expansion. Both CD4+ and CD8+ T cell populations in blood had undergone clonal expansion by week 6 at 0.1 to 3.0 mg/kg.

On this clone: Its specificity is unknown.

This CDR3 has 13 residues. Trimming removed 7 bases from V and 5 bases from J, with 14 bases in between. From germline, CDR1 is LNHDA and CDR2 SQIVND (reference sequence). The sequence was obtained from an adult with an advanced solid tumor such as melanoma, head and neck, liver or kidney cancer. The chain links TRBV19 to TRBJ2-5; no definite D call. Sample: CD4+ or CD8+ T cells sorted from blood, taken in a trial of the OX40 agonist ivuxolimab. CDR3 protein: CASNASPPETQYF. The CDR3 nucleotides read TGTGCCAGTAATGCTAGTCCCCCGGAGACCCAGTACTTC.